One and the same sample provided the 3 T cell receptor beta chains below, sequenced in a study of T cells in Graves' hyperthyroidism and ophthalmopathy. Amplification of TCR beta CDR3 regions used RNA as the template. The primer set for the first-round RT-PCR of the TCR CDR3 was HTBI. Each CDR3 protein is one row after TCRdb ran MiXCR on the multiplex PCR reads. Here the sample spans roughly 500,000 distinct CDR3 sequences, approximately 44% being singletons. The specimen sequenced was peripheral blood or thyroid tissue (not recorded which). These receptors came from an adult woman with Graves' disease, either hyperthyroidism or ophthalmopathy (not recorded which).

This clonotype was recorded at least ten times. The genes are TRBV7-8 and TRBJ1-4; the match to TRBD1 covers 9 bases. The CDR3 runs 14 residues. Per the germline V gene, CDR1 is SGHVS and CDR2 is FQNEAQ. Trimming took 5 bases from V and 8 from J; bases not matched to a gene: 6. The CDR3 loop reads CASSQQGAKEKLFF. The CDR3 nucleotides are TGTGCCAGCAGCCAACAGGGGGCGAAGGAAAAACTGTTTTTT.

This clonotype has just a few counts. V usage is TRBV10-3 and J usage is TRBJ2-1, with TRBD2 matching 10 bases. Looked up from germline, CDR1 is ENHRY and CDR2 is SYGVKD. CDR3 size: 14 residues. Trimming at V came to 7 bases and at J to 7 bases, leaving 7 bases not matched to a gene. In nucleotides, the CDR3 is TGTGCCATCAAAGCGGGAGGGCCTGTAAATGAGCAGTTCTTC. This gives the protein CAIKAGGPVNEQFF.

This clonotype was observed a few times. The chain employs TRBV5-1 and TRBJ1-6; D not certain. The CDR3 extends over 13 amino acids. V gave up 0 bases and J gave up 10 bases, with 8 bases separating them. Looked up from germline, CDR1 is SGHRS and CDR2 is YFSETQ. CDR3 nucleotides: TGCGCCAGCAGCTTGGAATCTCAGTCACCCCTCCACTTT. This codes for CASSLESQSPLHF.